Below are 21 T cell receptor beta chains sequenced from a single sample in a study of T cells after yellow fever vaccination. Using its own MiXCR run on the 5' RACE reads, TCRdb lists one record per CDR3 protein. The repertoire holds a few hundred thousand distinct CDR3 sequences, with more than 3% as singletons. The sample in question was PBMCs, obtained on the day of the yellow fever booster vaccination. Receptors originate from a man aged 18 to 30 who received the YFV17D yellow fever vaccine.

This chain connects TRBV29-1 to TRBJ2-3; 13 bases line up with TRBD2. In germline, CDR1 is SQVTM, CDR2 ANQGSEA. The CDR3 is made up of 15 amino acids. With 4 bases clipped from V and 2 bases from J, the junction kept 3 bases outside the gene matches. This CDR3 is CSVGGLAGITDTQYF. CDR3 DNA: TGCAGCGTTGGGGGACTAGCGGGGATCACAGATACGCAGTATTTT.

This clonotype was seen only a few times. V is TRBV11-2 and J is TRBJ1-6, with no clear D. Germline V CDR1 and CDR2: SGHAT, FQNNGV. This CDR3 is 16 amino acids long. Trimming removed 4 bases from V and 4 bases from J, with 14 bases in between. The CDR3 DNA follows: TGTGCCAGCAGCTCCCTGCGGGAAGGGTATAATTCACCCCTCCACTTT. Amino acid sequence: CASSSLREGYNSPLHF.

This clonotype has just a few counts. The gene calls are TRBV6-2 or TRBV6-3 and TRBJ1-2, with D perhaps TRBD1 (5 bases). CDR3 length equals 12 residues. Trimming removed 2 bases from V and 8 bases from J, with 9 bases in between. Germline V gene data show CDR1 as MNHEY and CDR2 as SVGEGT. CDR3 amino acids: CASSYGTEGYTF. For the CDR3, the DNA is TGTGCCAGCAGTTACGGGACGGAAGGCTACACCTTC.

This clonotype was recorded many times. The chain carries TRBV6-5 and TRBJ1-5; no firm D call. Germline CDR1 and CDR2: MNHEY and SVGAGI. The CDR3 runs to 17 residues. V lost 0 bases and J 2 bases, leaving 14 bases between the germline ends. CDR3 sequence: CASSYSFPPGGNQPQHF. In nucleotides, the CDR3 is TGTGCCAGCAGTTACTCGTTCCCCCCTGGGGGCAATCAGCCCCAGCATTTT.

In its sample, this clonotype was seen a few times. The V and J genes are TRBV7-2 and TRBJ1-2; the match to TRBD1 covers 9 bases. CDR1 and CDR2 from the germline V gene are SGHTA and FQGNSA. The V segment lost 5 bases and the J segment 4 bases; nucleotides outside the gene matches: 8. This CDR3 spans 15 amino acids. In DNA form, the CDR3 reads TGTGCCAGCAGCCCGGACAGGGGCCGGGGCTATGGCTACACCTTC. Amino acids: CASSPDRGRGYGYTF.

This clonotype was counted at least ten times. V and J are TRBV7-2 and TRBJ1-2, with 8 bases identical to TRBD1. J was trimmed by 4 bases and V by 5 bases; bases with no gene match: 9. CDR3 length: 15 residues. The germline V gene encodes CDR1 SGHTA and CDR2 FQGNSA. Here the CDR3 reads CASSPGQETRYGYTF. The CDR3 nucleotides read TGTGCCAGCAGCCCGGGACAGGAAACGCGCTATGGCTACACCTTC.

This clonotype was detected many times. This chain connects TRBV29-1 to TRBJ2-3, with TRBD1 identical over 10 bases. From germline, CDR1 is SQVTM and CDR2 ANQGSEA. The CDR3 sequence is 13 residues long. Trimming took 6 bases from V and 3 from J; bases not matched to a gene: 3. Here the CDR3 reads CSVGQGETDTQYF. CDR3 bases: TGCAGCGTAGGACAGGGGGAAACAGATACGCAGTATTTT.

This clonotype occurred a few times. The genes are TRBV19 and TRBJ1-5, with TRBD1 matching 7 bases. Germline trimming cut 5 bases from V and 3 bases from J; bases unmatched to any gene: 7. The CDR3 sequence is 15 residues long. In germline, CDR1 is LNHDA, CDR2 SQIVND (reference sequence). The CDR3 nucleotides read TGTGCCAGTAGTGAACAGGGGAGCGCCAATCAGCCCCAGCATTTT. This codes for CASSEQGSANQPQHF.

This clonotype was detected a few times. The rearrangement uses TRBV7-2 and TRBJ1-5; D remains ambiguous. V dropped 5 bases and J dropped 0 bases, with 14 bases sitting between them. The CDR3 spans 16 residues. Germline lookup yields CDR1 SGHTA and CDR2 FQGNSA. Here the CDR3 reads CASSLNVAYSNQPQHF. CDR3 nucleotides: TGTGCCAGCAGCCTAAACGTTGCGTATAGCAATCAGCCCCAGCATTTT. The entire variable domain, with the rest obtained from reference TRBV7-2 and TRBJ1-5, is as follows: GAGVSQSPSNKVTEKGKDVELRCDPISGHTALYWYRQSLGQGLEFLIYFQGNSAPDKSGLPSDRFSAERTGGSVSTLTIQRTQQEDSAVYLCASSLNVAYSNQPQHFGDGTRLSIL.

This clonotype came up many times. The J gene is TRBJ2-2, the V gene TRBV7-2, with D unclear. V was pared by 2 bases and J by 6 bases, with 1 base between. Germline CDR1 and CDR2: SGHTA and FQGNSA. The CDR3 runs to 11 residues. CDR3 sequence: CASSLSGELFF. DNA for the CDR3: TGTGCCAGCAGCTTATCCGGGGAGCTGTTTTTT.

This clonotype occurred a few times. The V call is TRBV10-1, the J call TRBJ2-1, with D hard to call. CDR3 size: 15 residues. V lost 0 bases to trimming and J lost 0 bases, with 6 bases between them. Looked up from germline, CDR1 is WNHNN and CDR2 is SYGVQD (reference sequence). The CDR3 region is CASSESSNSYNEQFF. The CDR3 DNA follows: TGCGCCAGCAGTGAGTCGAGTAACTCCTACAATGAGCAGTTCTTC.

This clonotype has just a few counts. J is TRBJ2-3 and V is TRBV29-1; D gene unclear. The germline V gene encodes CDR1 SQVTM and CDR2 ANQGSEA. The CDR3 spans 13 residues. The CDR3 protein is CSLGGVIADTQYF. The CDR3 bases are TGCAGTCTCGGTGGGGTAATCGCAGATACGCAGTATTTT.

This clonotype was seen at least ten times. The CDR3 region is CASSFPDRPQETQYF. The CDR3 coding sequence is TGTGCCAGCAGCTTCCCGGACCGACCGCAAGAGACCCAGTACTTC. This chain joins TRBV5-5 and TRBJ2-5; no clear D. The CDR3 is made up of 15 amino acids. Trimming pared 2 bases from V and 2 bases from J, leaving 13 bases between. Germline loops: CDR1 SGHKS, CDR2 YYEKEE (reference sequence).

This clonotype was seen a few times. The CDR3 sequence: CASSPGARYEQYF. The CDR3 DNA follows: TGTGCCAGCAGCCCCGGGGCCCGCTACGAGCAGTACTTC. The chain uses TRBV6-5 and TRBJ2-7; D possibly matches TRBD1 or TRBD2 (5 bases each). In germline, CDR1 is MNHEY, CDR2 SVGAGI. V was clipped by 6 bases and J by 3 bases, with 12 bases between them. This CDR3 contains 13 residues.

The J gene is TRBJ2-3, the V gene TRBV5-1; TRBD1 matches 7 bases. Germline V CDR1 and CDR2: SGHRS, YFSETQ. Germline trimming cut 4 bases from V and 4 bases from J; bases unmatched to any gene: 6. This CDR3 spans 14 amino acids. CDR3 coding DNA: TGCGCCAGCAGCCTAGGGACAGTCCCAGATACGCAGTATTTT. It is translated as CASSLGTVPDTQYF.

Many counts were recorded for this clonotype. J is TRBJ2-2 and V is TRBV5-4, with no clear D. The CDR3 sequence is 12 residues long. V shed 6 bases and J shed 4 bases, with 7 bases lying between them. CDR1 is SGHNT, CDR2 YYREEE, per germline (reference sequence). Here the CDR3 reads CASTGSTGELFF. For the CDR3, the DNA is TGTGCCAGCACCGGGTCCACCGGGGAGCTGTTTTTT.

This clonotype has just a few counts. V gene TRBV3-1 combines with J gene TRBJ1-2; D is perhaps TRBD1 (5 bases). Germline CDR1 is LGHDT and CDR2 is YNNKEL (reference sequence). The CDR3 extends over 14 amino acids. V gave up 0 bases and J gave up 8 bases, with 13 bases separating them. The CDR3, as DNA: TGTGCCAGCAGCCAAGACGGTTCGGGGCCCGGCTACACCTTC. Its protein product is CASSQDGSGPGYTF.

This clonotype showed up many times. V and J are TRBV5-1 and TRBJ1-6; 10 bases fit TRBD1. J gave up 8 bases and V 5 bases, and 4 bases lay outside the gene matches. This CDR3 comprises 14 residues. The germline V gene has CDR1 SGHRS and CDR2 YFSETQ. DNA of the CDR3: TGCGCCAGCAGACAGGGACAGGGGTATTCACCCCTCCACTTT. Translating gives CASRQGQGYSPLHF.

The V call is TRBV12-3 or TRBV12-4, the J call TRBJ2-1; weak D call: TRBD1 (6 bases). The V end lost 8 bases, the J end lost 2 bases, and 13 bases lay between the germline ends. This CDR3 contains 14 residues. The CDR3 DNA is TGTGCCAGCGACCGGGACACCGCCTACAATGAGCAGTTCTTC. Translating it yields CASDRDTAYNEQFF.

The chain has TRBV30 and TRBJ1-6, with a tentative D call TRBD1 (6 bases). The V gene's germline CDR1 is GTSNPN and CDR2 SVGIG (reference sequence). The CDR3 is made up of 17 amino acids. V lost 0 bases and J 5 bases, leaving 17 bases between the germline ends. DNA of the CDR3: TGTGCCTGGAGTGTAGTGGGTGGGGGCAGGAATAATTCACCCCTCCACTTT. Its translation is CAWSVVGGGRNNSPLHF.

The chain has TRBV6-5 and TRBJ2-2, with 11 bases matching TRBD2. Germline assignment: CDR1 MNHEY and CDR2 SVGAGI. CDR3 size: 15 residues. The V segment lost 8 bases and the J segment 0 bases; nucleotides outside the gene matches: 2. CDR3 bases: TGTGCCAGCTGTAGCGGGGGGGCGAACACCGGGGAGCTGTTTTTT. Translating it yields CASCSGGANTGELFF.